A selection of T cell receptor beta chains follows, all from one sample in a study of beta chain features in type 1 diabetes. Sequencing used immunoSEQ multiplex PCR; TCRdb keeps in-frame clones, though not all of them. Found here are approximately 380,000 clones, roughly 15% of them singletons; the top ten hold 0.019%. Sequenced material: naive CD4+ T cells from blood. The receptors come from a woman aged 18-30 years in good health. Both conserved end residues are part of each CDR3. The D gene is left open where the match is weak. Size is omitted from some rows. Given values are once, few, many or a class for expanded clones.

v_gene,d_gene,abundance,j_gene,CDR3aa,CDR3nt
TRBV30,.,.,TRBJ2-7,CAWTVNRRIWEQYF,TGTGCCTGGACCGTCAACAGGCGGATCTGGGAGCAGTACTTC
TRBV7-9,TRBD1,.,TRBJ1-5,CASSWGDRVNQPQHF,TGTGCCAGCAGCTGGGGGGACAGAGTTAATCAGCCCCAGCATTTT
TRBV9,.,few,TRBJ1-5,CASSVGGGSPNQPQHF,TGTGCCAGCAGCGTAGGGGGGGGCTCCCCCAATCAGCCCCAGCATTTT
TRBV9,TRBD1,.,TRBJ2-7,CASTPGQPSYEQYF,TGTGCCAGCACTCCGGGACAGCCCTCCTACGAGCAGTACTTC
TRBV4-3,.,.,TRBJ2-1,CASSQGVGGDSYNEQFF,TGCGCCAGCAGCCAAGGAGTAGGGGGTGACTCCTACAATGAGCAGTTCTTC
TRBV4-3,TRBD2,few,TRBJ2-3,CASSQGGGSGAIAQYF,TGCGCCAGCAGCCAAGGGGGCGGGAGCGGCGCGATTGCGCAGTATTTT
TRBV7-3,.,.,TRBJ2-6,CASSPGVTGANVLTF,TGTGCCAGCAGCCCGGGGGTAACTGGGGCCAACGTCCTGACTTTC
TRBV30,.,.,TRBJ1-5,CAWSVAPGNEAQHF,TGTGCCTGGAGTGTAGCCCCGGGTAATGAGGCCCAGCATTTT
TRBV5-8,TRBD1,.,TRBJ2-7,CASSLDRGIPYEQYF,TGTGCCAGCAGCTTAGACAGGGGGATTCCTTACGAGCAGTACTTC
TRBV18,TRBD1,.,TRBJ2-3,CASSPQGAVGTDTQYF,TGTGCCAGCTCACCCCAGGGGGCCGTCGGCACAGATACGCAGTATTTT
TRBV7-9,TRBD2,.,TRBJ2-5,CASRRATSGSGARGTQYF,TGTGCCAGCAGGAGGGCGACTAGCGGGAGTGGCGCACGGGGAACCCAGTACTTC
TRBV30,.,few,TRBJ1-4,CAWNRGVGEKLFF,TGTGCCTGGAATCGGGGGGTTGGAGAAAAACTGTTTTTT
TRBV2,.,.,TRBJ1-5,CASSDAAPQHF,TGTGCCAGCAGTGACGCGGCGCCCCAGCATTTT
TRBV5-4,.,.,TRBJ2-5,CASSLFPAVYQETQYF,TGTGCCAGCAGCTTGTTTCCAGCGGTGTACCAAGAGACCCAGTACTTC
TRBV29-1,TRBD1,.,TRBJ2-2,CSGQGRRGTGELFF,TGCAGCGGACAGGGAAGGCGCGGAACCGGGGAGCTGTTTTTT
TRBV14,.,.,TRBJ2-5,CASSQGWGSGETQYF,TGTGCCAGCAGCCAAGGTTGGGGCTCCGGAGAGACCCAGTACTTC
TRBV7-9,.,few,TRBJ1-1,CASSFPGAPNTEAFF,TGTGCCAGCAGCTTCCCAGGGGCCCCGAACACTGAAGCTTTCTTT
TRBV9,TRBD1,few,TRBJ2-5,CASSVGSLPGQETQYF,TGTGCCAGCAGCGTAGGGTCTCTTCCGGGACAGGAGACCCAGTACTTC
TRBV27,TRBD2,.,TRBJ2-7,CASSLSGRPSYEQYF,TGTGCCAGCAGTTTGAGCGGGAGGCCCTCCTACGAGCAGTACTTC